This T cell receptor beta chain is drawn from a study of blood T cell repertoires in COVID-19. On the study more broadly: Italy, Spain and the United States were the sources of the convalescent and acute COVID-19 samples. T cells, B-cell-depleted T cells, or PBMCs provided the cDNA or gDNA that served as material.

In the authors' workflow: Reference gene primers were amplified, and this amplification served to estimate nucleated cell counts. The repertoire was sequenced with immunoSEQ multiplex PCR; TCRdb's copy has only in-frame clones and lacks some. V, J and clone size were drawn from that table, and D and trimming were deduced from the DNA. The sample lists 75,000 or so clones; roughly 89% were seen once. Per germline, CDR1 LNHDA and CDR2 SQIVND (reference sequence). Deletions cut 0 bases from V and 0 bases from J, with 12 bases between. The CDR3 is 17 amino acids. The TCR comes from a woman aged 80 or older with active or convalescent COVID-19. This sequence joins TRBV19 and TRBJ1-5, with a possible D match to TRBD1 (6 bases). Sequenced: peripheral blood. CDR3 DNA: TGTGCCAGTAGTATAGATCGGGGGGGCTATAGCAATCAGCCCCAGCATTTT. It yields the protein CASSIDRGGYSNQPQHF.